This T cell receptor (beta chain) was retrieved from a study of blood T cell repertoires in COVID-19. As for the study in general: Acute and convalescent COVID-19 specimens originated in the United States, Italy and Spain. T cells, B-cell-depleted T cells, or PBMCs provided the cDNA or gDNA that served as material.

Study processing details: Quantification of nucleated cells was approximated via reference gene primer amplification. The method was immunoSEQ multiplex PCR; TCRdb's version includes in-frame clones alone and lacks a portion of them. V and J calls and clone size come straight from that table; D and trimming were deduced from the DNA. This sample yields 25,000 to 35,000 clones, of which 81% are seen a single time; roughly 16% belongs to the top ten. CDR1 SEHNR and CDR2 FQNEAQ come from the germline V gene (reference sequence). This CDR3 has 14 amino acids. V lost 4 bases, J lost 5 bases, and 14 bases lay in between.

The clonotype was recovered from a woman aged 60-75 years with acute or convalescent COVID-19. Sequenced input: peripheral blood. The rearrangement uses TRBV7-9 and TRBJ1-2; the D gene is possibly TRBD1 (5 bases). The CDR3 DNA reads as TGTGCCAGCAGCTCGCCGCCCAGGGCTTATGGCTACACCTTC. Its translation is CASSSPPRAYGYTF.